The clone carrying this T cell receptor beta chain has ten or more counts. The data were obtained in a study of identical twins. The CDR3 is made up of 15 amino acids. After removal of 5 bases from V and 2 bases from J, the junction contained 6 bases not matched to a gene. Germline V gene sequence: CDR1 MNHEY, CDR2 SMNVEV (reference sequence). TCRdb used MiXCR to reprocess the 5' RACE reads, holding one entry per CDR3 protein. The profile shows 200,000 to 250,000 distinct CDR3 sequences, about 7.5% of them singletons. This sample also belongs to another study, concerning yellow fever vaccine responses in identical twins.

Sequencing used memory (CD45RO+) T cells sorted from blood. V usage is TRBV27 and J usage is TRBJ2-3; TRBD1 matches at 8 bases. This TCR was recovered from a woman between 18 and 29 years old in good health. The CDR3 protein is CASSRWTGNTDTQYF. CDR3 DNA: TGTGCCAGCAGTCGTTGGACAGGGAACACAGATACGCAGTATTTT.